The 32 T cell receptor beta chains in this list originate from one sample, sequenced in a study of low-dose radiotherapy and immunotherapy resistance in tumors. With TRAV- and TRBV-specific primers, first-strand cDNA was made, covering the alpha and beta chains. Over approximately 20 PCR cycles, TCRs were amplified from a constant-region primer and V-primer adapter. In TCRdb, the reads were re-called with MiXCR into one record per CDR3 protein. The data show just over 90,000 distinct CDR3 sequences, 20% to 25% seen once. Time point given: after trial treatment. Treatment specified: LDRT plus nivolumab, ipilimumab, low-dose cyclophosphamide and aspirin (RACIN trial). The specimen comprised PBMCs, sampled after low-dose radiotherapy plus immunotherapy. Receptor source: a female donor with ovarian cancer.

This clonotype was seen at least ten times. The chain has TRBV4-1 and TRBJ2-2, with D possibly TRBD1 on 6 matching bases. Germline CDR1 MGHRA, CDR2 YSYEKL. With 4 bases removed from V and 0 bases from J, the gap between germline ends came to 15 bases. The CDR3 consists of 17 residues. The CDR3 sequence is CASSPSGTLANTGELFF. CDR3 bases: TGCGCCAGCAGCCCCTCCGGGACACTTGCGAACACCGGGGAGCTGTTTTTT.

This clonotype was seen many times. V and J are TRBV5-4 and TRBJ2-3, with D possibly being TRBD2 (6 bases). From germline, CDR1 is SGHNT and CDR2 YYREEE (reference sequence). Trimming left V 4 bases short and J 3 bases short, with 18 bases between. CDR3 size: 16 residues. The CDR3 DNA reads TGTGCCAGCAGCCCCGTGACTAGTAGGGATACAGATACGCAGTATTTT. Translated: CASSPVTSRDTDTQYF.

This clonotype was recorded many times. The chain carries TRBV19 and TRBJ1-5; 9 nucleotides match TRBD1. The V and J ends lost 6 bases and 2 bases, in that order; junction bases with no gene match: 5. Germline V gives CDR1 LNHDA, CDR2 SQIVND (reference sequence). The CDR3 is made up of 15 amino acids. CDR3 nucleotides: TGTGCCAGTAGGGGACAGGGACAGGGCAATCAGCCCCAGCATTTT. Its translation is CASRGQGQGNQPQHF.

This clonotype was picked up many times. The CDR3 nucleotides are TGTGCCAGCAGTCGCGGGACCCAAGATGAAAAACTGTTTTTT. Translated, it gives CASSRGTQDEKLFF. The chain links TRBV6-5 to TRBJ1-4; perhaps TRBD1 as D (5 bases). Germline CDR1 is MNHEY and CDR2 is SVGAGI. Trimming pared 5 bases from V and 6 bases from J, leaving 13 bases between. CDR3 length: 14 residues.

This clonotype was recorded at least ten times. The chain has TRBV19 and TRBJ1-4; no firm D call. The germline V gene encodes CDR1 LNHDA and CDR2 SQIVND (reference sequence). Trimming removed 7 bases at V and 7 bases at J, with 16 bases between. This CDR3 is 14 amino acids long. The CDR3 protein is CASTLGGLGEKLFF. CDR3 DNA: TGTGCCAGTACCTTGGGAGGGCTGGGTGAAAAACTGTTTTTT.

In its sample, this clonotype was seen many times. The J gene is TRBJ2-5, the V gene TRBV29-1, with D possibly TRBD1 on 5 matching bases. CDR3 length equals 10 residues. Per germline, CDR1 SQVTM and CDR2 ANQGSEA. V was clipped by 7 bases and J by 9 bases, with 12 bases between them. The CDR3 coding sequence is TGCAGCGGGGGCTTATCGTCCCAGTACTTC. This sequence encodes CSGGLSSQYF.

The rearrangement joins TRBV28 to TRBJ2-7; unclear D gene. This CDR3 contains 13 residues. V was pared by 2 bases and J by 7 bases, with 12 bases between. The germline CDR1 and CDR2 sequences are MDHEN and SYDVKM. The CDR3 coding sequence is TGTGCCAGCAGTTTAATCCAATGGGGTGAGCAGTACTTC. This translates into CASSLIQWGEQYF.

This clonotype occurred many times. This chain links TRBV3-1 with TRBJ2-5; no clear D gene. The CDR3 contains 14 residues. Trimming took 7 bases from V and 2 from J, leaving 14 bases between them. The germline CDR1 and CDR2 sequences are LGHDT and YNNKEL (reference sequence). Here the CDR3 DNA reads TGTGCCAGCATTCAGTCGGGCCAACAAGAGACCCAGTACTTC. It yields the protein CASIQSGQQETQYF.

By frequency in the sample, this clonotype is medium-sized. The DNA of the CDR3 is TGTGCCATCAGTTCCTTCACCCAGGACGGGGATGAGCAGTTCTTC. Protein sequence: CAISSFTQDGDEQFF. This rearrangement joins TRBV10-3 to TRBJ2-1; D is possibly TRBD2 (5 bases). The CDR3 is 15 residues long. V was cut by 5 bases and J by 8 bases, with 19 bases left in between. Germline CDR1 is ENHRY and CDR2 is SYGVKD.

This clonotype was recorded at least ten times. The CDR3 here is CASSQLAAASYNEQFF. The CDR3 DNA follows: TGCGCCAGCAGCCAATTAGCCGCCGCCTCCTACAATGAGCAGTTCTTC. The rearrangement joins TRBV4-3 to TRBJ2-1; D is ambiguous. The CDR3 contains 16 residues. Trimming took off 2 bases at V and 0 bases at J, with 11 bases between the two ends. The germline V gene has CDR1 LGHNA and CDR2 YSLEER.

This chain uses TRBV27 with TRBJ2-1, with 10 bases that match TRBD2. CDR1 is MNHEY, CDR2 SMNVEV, per germline (reference sequence). The CDR3 totals 16 residues. Trimming removed 5 bases from V and 2 bases from J; junction bases left unmatched: 6. The CDR3: CASSRASGSTYNEQFF. CDR3 nucleotides: TGTGCCAGCAGTCGGGCTAGCGGGAGCACCTACAATGAGCAGTTCTTC.

The sample holds many counts of this clonotype. This rearrangement joins TRBV29-1 to TRBJ2-4; TRBD1 is a possible D gene (6 bases). Germline lookup yields CDR1 SQVTM and CDR2 ANQGSEA. V lost 4 bases, J lost 1 base, and 11 bases lay in between. This CDR3 region has 14 residues. CDR3 region: CSVVVQGAKNIQYF. Written as DNA, the CDR3 is TGCAGCGTTGTCGTGCAGGGGGCCAAAAACATTCAGTACTTC.

With regard to this clonotype: Relative to the germline gene, one junction end is altered; a read error may explain this. The chain is built from TRBV7-2 and TRBJ2-5, with TRBD2 matching 11 bases. Germline loops: CDR1 SGHTA, CDR2 FQGNSA. The CDR3 is 18 amino acids. The CDR3 region is CASSLFTSGGAIQGTQYF. CDR3 DNA sequence: TGTGCCAGCAGCTTATTTACTAGCGGGGGTGCGATTCAAGGGACCCAGTACTTC.

This clonotype was observed many times. The chain links TRBV5-1 to TRBJ2-3; D is ambiguous. V lost 6 bases, J lost 1 base, and 12 bases lay in between. This CDR3 comprises 14 residues. The V gene's germline CDR1 is SGHRS and CDR2 YFSETQ. The CDR3 loop reads CASTQSPGTDTQYF. DNA of the CDR3: TGCGCCAGCACCCAATCCCCGGGCACAGATACGCAGTATTTT. Together with reference TRBV5-1 and TRBJ2-3, the CDR3 gives the full variable domain: KAGVTQTPRYLIKTRGQQVTLSCSPISGHRSVSWYQQTPGQGLQFLFEYFSETQRNKGNFPGRFSGRQFSNSRSEMNVSTLELGDSALYLCASTQSPGTDTQYFGPGTRLTVL.

This clonotype was observed many times. The chain links TRBV6-2 or TRBV6-3 to TRBJ1-1; no reliable D call. The germline CDR1 and CDR2 sequences are MNHEY and SVGEGT. V was shortened by 2 bases and J by 1 base, with 8 bases between the two germline ends. The CDR3 is made up of 14 amino acids. The CDR3: CASSYHDGNTEAFF. CDR3 coding DNA: TGTGCCAGCAGTTACCACGACGGGAACACTGAAGCTTTCTTT.

This clonotype was seen repeatedly, ten times or more. V gene TRBV5-1 combines with J gene TRBJ2-5; 8 positions agree with TRBD2. J gave up 5 bases and V 5 bases, and 11 bases lay outside the gene matches. Germline CDR1 reads SGHRS; CDR2 reads YFSETQ. The CDR3 consists of 15 residues. CDR3 nucleotides: TGCGCCAGCAGATACGGGGGGGGCCCTTTGGAGACCCAGTACTTC. Translation: CASRYGGGPLETQYF.

This clonotype has ten or more counts. The rearrangement links TRBV6-5 to TRBJ2-1; no firm D call. In germline, CDR1 is MNHEY, CDR2 SVGAGI. This CDR3 spans 13 amino acids. V was pared by 6 bases and J by 4 bases, with 10 bases between. The CDR3 DNA reads as TGTGCCAGCAGAACGACCCGATACAATGAGCAGTTCTTC. Translating it yields CASRTTRYNEQFF.

This clonotype was counted between two and nine times. A far larger clone differs by one base, so this is likely a read error. The chain carries TRBV24-1 and TRBJ2-5; unclear D gene. Germline-derived CDR1 and CDR2 are KGHDR and SFDVKD. V was clipped by 5 bases and J by 11 bases, with 14 bases between them. The CDR3 length is 12 residues. The CDR3 sequence is CATSVGTGEQYF. The CDR3 nucleotides read TGTGCCACCAGTGTGGGTACGGGTGAGCAGTACTTC.

Comments on this clonotype: Given a far larger clone just one base away, this is likely a sequencing read error. V is TRBV28 and J is TRBJ2-1, with a tentative D call TRBD1 (5 bases). The CDR3 contains 14 residues. Trimming shortened V by 2 bases and J by 10 bases, and 15 bases separated the two germline ends. Germline lookup yields CDR1 MDHEN and CDR2 SYDVKM. CDR3 amino acids: CASSLGHLNYEQFF. The DNA of the CDR3 is TGTGCCAGCAGTTTAGGACATTTAAACTACGAGCAGTTCTTC.

This clonotype was counted at least ten times. The gene calls are TRBV5-1 and TRBJ1-6; TRBD1 matches at 8 bases. V shed 4 bases and J 6 bases; nucleotides not matched to a gene: 9. CDR1 and CDR2 from the germline V gene are SGHRS and YFSETQ. This CDR3 has 16 residues. CDR3: CASSIRAGGGNSPLHF. The DNA of the CDR3 is TGCGCCAGCAGCATTCGGGCAGGGGGCGGTAATTCACCCCTCCACTTT.

This clonotype has at least ten counts. The rearrangement links TRBV5-1 to TRBJ1-4, with D possibly being TRBD1 (6 bases). There are 15 residues in the CDR3. Trimming cost V 3 bases and J 4 bases, with 13 bases left between them. Looked up from germline, CDR1 is SGHRS and CDR2 is YFSETQ. CDR3 bases: TGCGCCAGCAGCTGGGGTGACAGGAATAATGAAAAACTGTTTTTT. This sequence encodes CASSWGDRNNEKLFF.

Remarks on this clonotype: A far larger clone is one nucleotide away, so this likely arose from a read error. The rearrangement uses TRBV5-8 and TRBJ1-1; D unclear. Germline CDR1 reads SGHTS; CDR2 reads YDEGEE. This CDR3 contains 13 residues. The V end was cut by 1 base, the J end by 3 bases, with 7 bases between. For the CDR3, the DNA is TGTGCCAGCAGCTTGCTCCAGGACACTGAAGCTTTCTTT. It is translated as CASSLLQDTEAFF.

This clonotype was seen ten or more times. The CDR3 DNA sequence: TGCGCCAGCAGCTGGCAGACAGGGGATAACACCGGGGAGCTGTTTTTT. It encodes CASSWQTGDNTGELFF. The chain joins TRBV5-1 to TRBJ2-2; 8 bases are shared with TRBD1. Germline CDR1 is SGHRS and CDR2 is YFSETQ. J lost 2 bases, V lost 3 bases, and 6 bases had no gene match. The CDR3 has 16 residues.

The table lists this clonotype with many counts. V gene TRBV7-3 combines with J gene TRBJ1-5; the D gene is possibly TRBD1 (6 bases). In germline, CDR1 is SGHTA, CDR2 FQGTGA. The germline V and J ends were trimmed by 1 base and 7 bases, with 14 bases remaining between them. The CDR3 extends over 15 amino acids. The CDR3 sequence is CASSLNGGLSQPQHF. In DNA form, the CDR3 reads TGTGCCAGCAGCTTAAACGGGGGGCTTAGCCAGCCCCAGCATTTT. Full variable domain (rest looked up from reference TRBV7-3 and TRBJ1-5): GAGVSQTPSNKVTEKGKYVELRCDPISGHTALYWYRQSLGQGPEFLIYFQGTGAADDSGLPNDRFFAVRPEGSVSTLKIQRTERGDSAVYLCASSLNGGLSQPQHFGDGTRLSIL.

This clonotype was counted many times. This chain links TRBV19 with TRBJ2-2, with D possibly being TRBD2 (6 bases). Trimming took off 4 bases at V and 6 bases at J, with 15 bases between the two ends. The germline CDR1 and CDR2 sequences are LNHDA and SQIVND (reference sequence). The length of the CDR3 is 15 residues. CDR3 region: CASSKGLPQAGELFF. The CDR3 nucleotides are TGTGCCAGTAGTAAGGGACTCCCTCAAGCCGGGGAGCTGTTTTTT.

This clonotype has a count of ten or more. The rearrangement joins TRBV20-1 to TRBJ1-1; no definite D call. The CDR3 is 14 amino acids. Trimming left V 0 bases short and J 0 bases short, with 8 bases between. In germline, CDR1 is DFQATT, CDR2 SNEGSKA (reference sequence). DNA for the CDR3: TGCAGTGCTAGAGATAAGACCATGAACACTGAAGCTTTCTTT. It specifies CSARDKTMNTEAFF.

This clonotype was counted ten times or more. The J gene is TRBJ2-7, the V gene TRBV5-1; 7 nucleotides line up with TRBD1. Germline trimming cut 3 bases from V and 2 bases from J; bases unmatched to any gene: 5. Germline CDR1 and CDR2: SGHRS and YFSETQ. The CDR3 has 14 amino acids. The CDR3 region is CASSSRTGTYEQYF. For the CDR3, the DNA is TGCGCCAGCAGCTCTAGGACAGGAACCTACGAGCAGTACTTC. Full variable domain (outside the CDR3, taken from reference TRBV5-1 and TRBJ2-7): KAGVTQTPRYLIKTRGQQVTLSCSPISGHRSVSWYQQTPGQGLQFLFEYFSETQRNKGNFPGRFSGRQFSNSRSEMNVSTLELGDSALYLCASSSRTGTYEQYFGPGTRLTVT.

This clonotype was observed a few times. The chain carries TRBV7-3 and TRBJ1-2; tentatively, D is TRBD1 (6 bases). CDR1 SGHTA and CDR2 FQGTGA come from the germline V gene. The CDR3 consists of 18 residues. V lost 2 bases to trimming and J lost 4 bases, with 23 bases between them. The chain's CDR3 is CASSLAEDHRVYSYGYTF. The CDR3 nucleotides read TGTGCCAGCAGCTTAGCGGAGGACCACAGGGTCTATAGCTATGGCTACACCTTC. The complete variable domain, with remaining parts taken from reference TRBV7-3 and TRBJ1-2, reads GAGVSQTPSNKVTEKGKYVELRCDPISGHTALYWYRQSLGQGPEFLIYFQGTGAADDSGLPNDRFFAVRPEGSVSTLKIQRTERGDSAVYLCASSLAEDHRVYSYGYTFGSGTRLTVV.

CDR3 loop: CASSGGQGHLYGYTF. In DNA, the CDR3 is TGTGCCAGCAGCGGGGGACAGGGGCATCTCTATGGCTACACCTTC. The chain uses TRBV2 and TRBJ1-2, with 10 bases lining up with TRBD1. This CDR3 spans 15 amino acids. The V segment lost 6 bases and the J segment 4 bases; nucleotides outside the gene matches: 8. Germline V gives CDR1 SNHLY, CDR2 FYNNEI.

At least ten counts were recorded for this clonotype. This rearrangement joins TRBV10-1 to TRBJ1-5, with D uncertain. Germline V gene data show CDR1 as WNHNN and CDR2 as SYGVQD (reference sequence). V lost 3 bases and J lost 5, with 11 bases in between. The CDR3 is 14 residues long. CDR3 amino acids: CASSEAAADQPQHF. The DNA for the CDR3 is TGCGCCAGCAGTGAAGCGGCAGCAGATCAGCCCCAGCATTTT.

This clonotype was counted between two and nine times. This is likely an artifact of a read error, given a far larger clone one base away. The chain links TRBV24-1 to TRBJ2-4; D is undetermined. Trimming pared 3 bases from V and 13 bases from J, leaving 15 bases between. CDR3 length: 13 amino acids. Germline V gene lookup returns CDR1 KGHDR and CDR2 SFDVKD. The CDR3 DNA reads as TGTGCCACCAGTGATAGGACCTGGGGTGAGCAGTACTTC. Its protein product is CATSDRTWGEQYF.

The V and J genes are TRBV9 and TRBJ2-1, with D possibly TRBD1 on 6 matching bases. The length of the CDR3 is 13 residues. Germline-derived CDR1 and CDR2 are SGDLS and YYNGEE. Trimming took 2 bases from V and 6 from J, leaving 9 bases between them. CDR3 sequence reads: CASSVTGSNEQFF. The CDR3 DNA reads TGTGCCAGCAGCGTCACAGGGAGCAATGAGCAGTTCTTC. Combining the CDR3 with reference TRBV9 and TRBJ2-1 gives the whole variable domain DSGVTQTPKHLITATGQRVTLRCSPRSGDLSVYWYQQSLDQGLQFLIQYYNGEERAKGNILERFSAQQFPDLHSELNLSSLELGDSALYFCASSVTGSNEQFFGPGTRLTVL.